In this sample, the clone carrying this T cell receptor beta chain turned up many times. The sample comes from a study of regulatory T cells in long-lasting Graves disease. Documented time point: persistent/refractory GD, antithyroid drugs over 5 years with positive TRAb. Extracted PBMC RNA gave rise to the TCR library. To make TCR beta libraries, researchers used iRepertoire HTBI primers and Arm-PCR of CDR3 regions. A single record per CDR3 protein comes from TCRdb applying MiXCR to the multiplex PCR reads. The sample yields 400,000 to 600,000 distinct CDR3 sequences, about a fifth seen once. The sequence was obtained from a female donor with Graves disease. This specimen was peripheral blood mononuclear cells (PBMCs), taken when the disease was refractory, from a patient treated with antithyroid drugs.

The CDR3 spells CASSSPGAGGKGGLTGELFF. The DNA for the CDR3 is TGTGCCAGCAGTTCCCCCGGAGCGGGGGGTAAAGGTGGTCTCACCGGGGAGCTGTTTTTT. The chain joins TRBV12-3 or TRBV12-4 to TRBJ2-2; 9 bases are shared with TRBD2. Germline trimming cut 4 bases from V and 4 bases from J; bases unmatched to any gene: 19. This CDR3 contains 20 residues.